This T cell receptor beta chain was captured in a study of monozygotic twins with inflammatory bowel disease. General study results and limits: The inverse Simpson measure of TCRbeta diversity was lower in IBD patients than in healthy co-twins. Telling apart the different T cell subtypes was not possible. Especially where disease activity was present, IBD patients had fewer clonotypes in common with others than healthy twins did.

This CDR3 has 15 residues. The germline gives CDR1 LGHDT, CDR2 YNNKEL (reference sequence). For this clonotype: Its antigen is undetermined.

Reanalyzing the 5' RACE reads, TCRdb keeps one entry per CDR3 protein, without DNA. In total, the table holds 310,000 or so distinct CDR3 sequences. This receptor was taken from a human donor with ulcerative colitis or Crohn's disease, or a healthy co-twin of an affected twin (not recorded which). The sequencing input was blood. The chain couples TRBV3-1 to TRBJ2-1; TCRdb returns TRBD2, unconfirmable since there is no DNA. CDR3: CASSQEGAGAREQFF.